Listed here are 14 T cell receptor beta chains from one sample, sequenced in a study of T cell responses to AZD1222 COVID-19 vaccine. Using immunoSEQ multiplex PCR, the repertoire was profiled, and TCRdb retains in-frame clones only, with some absent. The sample includes approximately 140,000 clones, around 90% of them seen just once. The source was peripheral blood, collected 28 days after the second AZD1222 dose. The receptors come from an adult who received the AZD1222 COVID-19 vaccine.

V usage is TRBV24-1 and J usage is TRBJ2-5, with D possibly matching TRBD2 (6 bases). V lost 4 bases and J lost 0, with 8 bases in between. The CDR3 runs 14 residues. Germline V gives CDR1 KGHDR, CDR2 SFDVKD. CDR3: CATSDRGNQETQYF. In nucleotides, the CDR3 is TGTGCCACCAGTGACCGGGGGAACCAAGAGACCCAGTACTTC.

V usage is TRBV11-2 and J usage is TRBJ1-1; possible D gene TRBD1, 6 bases. This CDR3 has 12 residues. CDR1 SGHAT and CDR2 FQNNGV come from the germline V gene. The germline V and J ends were trimmed by 5 bases and 11 bases, with 15 bases remaining between them. CDR3 nucleotides: TGTGCCAGCAGCGACACAGGGTTGGCGGCTTTCTTT. Translation gives CASSDTGLAAFF.

The rearrangement uses TRBV10-3 and TRBJ1-1; 7 bases are a match to TRBD1. CDR1 ENHRY and CDR2 SYGVKD come from the germline V gene. The CDR3 length is 12 residues. V lost 3 bases and J lost 8; bases outside the gene matches: 3. DNA for the CDR3: TGTGCCATCAGTGAAGGGACAGACGAAGCTTTCTTT. Encoded protein: CAISEGTDEAFF.

The rearrangement joins TRBV21-1 to TRBJ2-3. TRBV21-1 is a known pseudogene. This CDR3 contains 16 residues. Written as DNA, the CDR3 is TGTGCCAGCAGCACGGCCCCCCGGGCCAGCACAGATACGCAGTATTTT. Its translation: CASSTAPRASTDTQYF.

The V and J genes are TRBV19 and TRBJ1-5, with D perhaps matching TRBD1 (6 bases). The V gene's germline CDR1 is LNHDA and CDR2 SQIVND (reference sequence). Trimming took 3 bases from V and 7 from J, leaving 16 bases between them. The CDR3 sequence is 15 residues long. The CDR3, as DNA: TGTGCCAGTAGTATCGACCTCAGGGGTCAGCAGCCCCAGCATTTT. Its translation is CASSIDLRGQQPQHF.

This clone was seen a single time. The chain recombines TRBV18 with TRBJ1-6; possible D gene TRBD1, 5 bases. CDR1 is KGHSH and CDR2 is LQKENI in the germline V gene. This CDR3 has 14 residues. The V end lost 0 bases, the J end lost 10 bases, and 10 bases lay between the germline ends. The CDR3 bases are TGTGCCAGCTCACCACCAGGGGAGACCTCACCCCTCCACTTT. Its protein is CASSPPGETSPLHF.

The V gene is TRBV5-1, the J gene TRBJ2-5, with D possibly called TRBD1 or TRBD2 (5 bases each). The V gene's germline CDR1 is SGHRS and CDR2 YFSETQ. The CDR3 has 14 amino acids. V lost 4 bases and J 1 base, leaving 11 bases between the germline ends. CDR3 coding DNA: TGCGCCAGCAGCCCGGCCGGGGCCCAAGAGACCCAGTACTTC. This gives the protein CASSPAGAQETQYF.

This chain joins TRBV2 and TRBJ2-6; no definite D call. The CDR3 is made up of 14 amino acids. The germline gives CDR1 SNHLY, CDR2 FYNNEI. Trimming removed 9 bases at V and 1 base at J, with 10 bases between. The CDR3 nucleotides are TGTGCCAGATCGAAGGGTTCTGGGGCCAACGTCCTGACTTTC. Its translation is CARSKGSGANVLTF.

This rearrangement joins TRBV4-2 to TRBJ2-7, with a weak D call TRBD1 (6 bases). V dropped 0 bases and J dropped 5 bases, with 8 bases sitting between them. Per germline, CDR1 LGHNA and CDR2 YNFKEQ. There are 13 residues in the CDR3. CDR3 DNA: TGTGCCAGCAGCCAAGACCCAGGGGACGAGCAGTACTTC. Protein product: CASSQDPGDEQYF.

V gene TRBV5-1 combines with J gene TRBJ2-1; 9 nucleotides align to TRBD2. The V segment lost 4 bases and the J segment 3 bases; nucleotides outside the gene matches: 5. CDR1 is SGHRS, CDR2 YFSETQ, per germline. The CDR3 is 15 residues long. The DNA for the CDR3 is TGCGCCAGCAGCCTCGGACTAGCGAACTACAATGAGCAGTTCTTC. The encoded protein is CASSLGLANYNEQFF.

A single count supports this clone. The gene calls are TRBV10-3 and TRBJ2-7; no clear D. Trimming pared 3 bases from V and 2 bases from J, leaving 14 bases between. The CDR3 has 15 residues. Germline V gene data show CDR1 as ENHRY and CDR2 as SYGVKD. CDR3 sequence: CAISDGIGGTYEQYF. CDR3 nucleotide sequence: TGTGCCATCAGTGACGGCATAGGTGGGACCTACGAGCAGTACTTC.

V usage is TRBV3-1 (or the pseudogene TRBV3-2) and J usage is TRBJ2-7, with a tentative D call TRBD2 (5 bases). The CDR3 is 15 residues long. The V gene's germline CDR1 is LGHDT and CDR2 YNNKEL (reference sequence). The ends were cut back, 4 bases at V and 5 bases at J, with 18 bases in the middle. CDR3 sequence: CASSPIILASHEQYF. The CDR3 DNA follows: TGTGCCAGCAGCCCTATTATATTAGCGAGTCACGAGCAGTACTTC.

J is TRBJ2-2 and V is TRBV6-2 or TRBV6-3; no firm D call. This CDR3 is built from 13 residues. Germline V CDR1 and CDR2: MNHEY, SVGEGT. With 2 bases removed from V and 1 base from J, the gap between germline ends came to 2 bases. CDR3 in DNA: TGTGCCAGCAGTTACGAGAACACCGGGGAGCTGTTTTTT. Its translation is CASSYENTGELFF.

The chain links TRBV20-1 to TRBJ2-7, with TRBD2 as a possible D gene (6 bases). Germline CDR1 and CDR2: DFQATT and SNEGSKA (reference sequence). The ends were cut back, 3 bases at V and 3 bases at J, with 18 bases in the middle. The CDR3 has 15 amino acids. The CDR3 here is CSASLTGGVDYEQYF. The CDR3 coding sequence is TGCAGTGCTAGTCTAACGGGCGGGGTGGACTACGAGCAGTACTTC.